This T cell receptor beta chain was observed in a study of Graves' ophthalmopathy and Graves' hyperthyroidism. The authors enrolled newly diagnosed hyperthyroidism patients aged 18 to 65 with under 2 months' duration. The V end was cut by 3 bases, the J end by 4 bases, with 10 bases between. CDR3 size: 14 residues. Looked up from germline, CDR1 is LNHDA and CDR2 is SQIVND (reference sequence). TCR beta CDR3 regions were amplified from RNA transcripts. HTBI primers primed a first-round RT-PCR, and a second-round multiplex PCR followed. TCRdb fed the multiplex PCR reads into MiXCR, producing one record per CDR3 protein. The repertoire holds some 350,000 distinct CDR3 sequences, about a sixth seen once, with 2% to 2.5% in the top ten.

This TCR came from an adult woman with stable Graves' hyperthyroidism. J is TRBJ1-5 and V is TRBV19; D unresolved. Sequenced sample: peripheral blood. CDR3 coding DNA: TGTGCCAGTAGTATGGGGTCTGTAAATCAGCCCCAGCATTTT. Translating it yields CASSMGSVNQPQHF.